These 21 T cell receptor beta chains originate from one sample sequenced in a study of CD8+ T cells in alopecia areata. The authors extracted RNA and reverse transcribed it into cDNA as the sequencing template. Clones were read by immunoSEQ multiplex PCR, and TCRdb kept only the in-frame ones, dropping some. The repertoire holds 55,000 to 75,000 clones, with roughly 44% as singletons. Sequenced here: CD8+ T cells sorted from blood, sampled at week 0. These receptors were obtained from a human donor with alopecia areata.

This clone was observed many times. The chain couples TRBV27 to TRBJ2-7; D ambiguous. This CDR3 is built from 12 residues. The V gene lost 5 bases and the J gene lost 2 bases, with 7 bases spanning the gap. Germline V gene sequence: CDR1 MNHEY, CDR2 SMNVEV (reference sequence). CDR3 nucleotide sequence: TGTGCCAGCAGTCACTCCACCTACGAGCAGTACTTC. Protein sequence: CASSHSTYEQYF.

This clone occurred a few times. The chain carries TRBV7-2 and TRBJ2-7; D is ambiguous. The CDR3 is made up of 14 amino acids. V lost 2 bases and J 2 bases, leaving 10 bases between the germline ends. Germline CDR1 reads SGHTA; CDR2 reads FQGNSA. In DNA form, the CDR3 reads TGTGCCAGCAGCTTAACGGGTTATGCCTACGAGCAGTACTTC. Its translation: CASSLTGYAYEQYF.

The gene calls are TRBV29-1 and TRBJ2-2; tentatively, D is TRBD1 (7 bases). V gave up 1 base and J gave up 2 bases, with 11 bases separating them. CDR1 SQVTM and CDR2 ANQGSEA come from the germline V gene. The CDR3 extends over 15 amino acids. CDR3 sequence reads: CSVEGGDRNTGELFF. In DNA form, the CDR3 reads TGCAGCGTTGAAGGGGGGGACAGAAACACCGGGGAGCTGTTTTTT.

CDR3 in DNA: TGTGCCAGCTCAAGTGGGAGGAATGAGCAGTTCTTC. Protein sequence: CASSSGRNEQFF. This rearrangement joins TRBV18 to TRBJ2-1; possibly TRBD2 for D (6 bases). Trimming took 5 bases from V and 7 from J, leaving 9 bases between them. Germline CDR1 and CDR2: KGHSH and LQKENI. The CDR3 runs 12 residues.

The chain carries TRBV28 and TRBJ2-3; TRBD2 aligns across 7 bases. Per germline, CDR1 MDHEN and CDR2 SYDVKM. CDR3 size: 16 residues. The junction had 14 bases not matched to a gene; V was cut back by 5 bases and J by 6 bases. This chain's CDR3 is CASSPPALGLPDTQYF. CDR3 nucleotide sequence: TGTGCCAGCAGTCCCCCCGCGTTGGGACTACCGGATACGCAGTATTTT. Complete variable domain (other parts from reference TRBV28 and TRBJ2-3): DVKVTQSSRYLVKRTGEKVFLECVQDMDHENMFWYRQDPGLGLRLIYFSYDVKMKEKGDIPEGYSVSREKKERFSLILESASTNQTSMYLCASSPPALGLPDTQYFGPGTRLTVL.

The CDR3, as DNA: TGTGCCAGCAGTCCAAGGACCGGGGGAGACGATACGCAGTATTTT. Translation gives CASSPRTGGDDTQYF. The chain recombines TRBV2 with TRBJ2-3; TRBD2 is a possible D gene (6 bases). Germline V CDR1 and CDR2: SNHLY, FYNNEI. The CDR3 runs 15 residues. V was clipped by 5 bases and J by 6 bases, with 18 bases between them.

The chain couples TRBV9 to TRBJ2-2; D might be TRBD2 (5 bases). Per the germline V gene, CDR1 is SGDLS and CDR2 is YYNGEE. Trimming shortened V by 0 bases and J by 4 bases, and 13 bases separated the two germline ends. The CDR3 spans 16 residues. For the CDR3, the DNA is TGTGCCAGCAGCGTAGGGAGGATTAGCGCCACCGGGGAGCTGTTTTTT. This translates into CASSVGRISATGELFF.

V and J are TRBV10-3 and TRBJ2-5, with a possible D match to TRBD2 (5 bases). The CDR3 runs 12 residues. V lost 4 bases to trimming and J lost 4 bases, with 7 bases between them. Germline-derived CDR1 and CDR2 are ENHRY and SYGVKD. This chain's CDR3 is CAISGGRETQYF. The CDR3 DNA reads as TGTGCCATCAGTGGCGGGCGAGAGACCCAGTACTTC.

This clone showed up just a few times. The genes are TRBV29-1 and TRBJ2-1, with 7 positions matching TRBD1. The CDR3 spans 14 residues. V dropped 2 bases and J dropped 9; count of bases not matched to a gene: 10. CDR1 and CDR2 from the germline V gene are SQVTM and ANQGSEA. Here the CDR3 DNA reads TGCAGCGTTGAAAACCCGACAGGGTTGGTTGAGCAGTTCTTC. Translation gives CSVENPTGLVEQFF.

The genes are TRBV7-9 and TRBJ2-7; possibly TRBD2 for D (6 bases). This CDR3 contains 13 residues. V was cut by 5 bases and J by 5 bases, with 13 bases left in between. Germline values: CDR1 SEHNR, CDR2 FQNEAQ (reference sequence). In nucleotides, the CDR3 is TGTGCCAGCAGCCCCTGGGGGGAAGACGAGCAGTACTTC. Residues: CASSPWGEDEQYF.

V is TRBV29-1 and J is TRBJ2-1; the D gene could be TRBD1 or TRBD2 (6 bases each). The CDR3 runs 17 residues. Deletions cut 3 bases from V and 9 bases from J, with 27 bases between. Germline V CDR1 and CDR2: SQVTM, ANQGSEA. The CDR3 nucleotides are TGCAGCGTTGACGGGGTAAGCTGGCAGGGGACTTTCGGTGAGCAGTTCTTC. Amino acids: CSVDGVSWQGTFGEQFF.

The sample holds a few counts of this clone. Additional DNA sequences in this sample encode the identical CDR3. This sequence joins TRBV6-5 and TRBJ2-1; D uncertain. Germline CDR1 MNHEY, CDR2 SVGAGI. Deletions cut 2 bases from V and 4 bases from J, with 6 bases between. CDR3 length equals 13 residues. The CDR3 sequence: CASSYRAYNEQFF. The CDR3, as DNA: TGTGCCAGCAGTTACAGGGCTTACAATGAGCAGTTCTTC.

The genes are TRBV6-5 and TRBJ2-7; maybe TRBD2 (6 bases). CDR1 and CDR2 from the germline V gene are MNHEY and SVGAGI. This CDR3 region has 12 residues. Trimming took off 2 bases at V and 6 bases at J, with 8 bases between the two ends. Here the CDR3 DNA reads TGTGCCAGCAGTTACGGAGGGACCGAGCAGTACTTC. Amino acid sequence: CASSYGGTEQYF.

The chain links TRBV9 to TRBJ2-1; 9 bases are a match to TRBD2. The V and J ends lost 4 bases and 0 bases, in that order; junction bases with no gene match: 2. CDR1 is SGDLS, CDR2 YYNGEE, per germline. The CDR3 contains 15 residues. The CDR3 sequence is CASSFSGSSYNEQFF. The CDR3 nucleotides are TGTGCCAGCAGCTTTAGCGGGAGCTCCTACAATGAGCAGTTCTTC.

The gene calls are TRBV27 and TRBJ2-7, with TRBD2 as a possible D gene (6 bases). Trimming stripped 5 bases from V and 0 bases from J, with 11 bases between. The CDR3 loop spans 14 amino acids. Germline V gene sequence: CDR1 MNHEY, CDR2 SMNVEV (reference sequence). CDR3 nucleotide sequence: TGTGCCAGCAGTCGCCGGGACTTCTCCTACGAGCAGTACTTC. Translating gives CASSRRDFSYEQYF.

This clone was found once. V gene TRBV7-9 combines with J gene TRBJ2-5, with 8 bases identical to TRBD2. CDR1 SEHNR and CDR2 FQNEAQ come from the germline V gene (reference sequence). Losses at the gene ends were 3 bases for V and 2 bases for J; bases not matched to a gene: 8. CDR3 size: 16 residues. CDR3 in DNA: TGTGCCAGCAGCTTTTCGGGGTTAGCGGGACAAGAGACCCAGTACTTC. This sequence encodes CASSFSGLAGQETQYF. Based on the CDR3 plus reference TRBV7-9 and TRBJ2-5, the full variable domain is DTGVSQNPRHKITKRGQNVTFRCDPISEHNRLYWYRQTLGQGPEFLTYFQNEAQLEKSRLLSDRFSAERPKGSFSTLEIQRTEQGDSAMYLCASSFSGLAGQETQYFGPGTRLLVL.

For the CDR3, the DNA is TGCAGCGTTGATGGAGGGGGAGCAGATACGCAGTATTTT. Translation gives CSVDGGGADTQYF. This chain links TRBV29-1 with TRBJ2-3; D assignment may be TRBD1 or TRBD2 (6 bases each). This CDR3 is 13 amino acids long. In germline, CDR1 is SQVTM, CDR2 ANQGSEA. V lost 3 bases, J lost 4 bases, and 11 bases lay in between.

This clone has only one observation. V is TRBV25-1 and J is TRBJ2-5; TRBD1 agrees at 10 bases. The CDR3 has 13 amino acids. With V trimmed by 7 bases and J by 4 bases, 3 bases remained unmatched. CDR1 and CDR2 (germline): MGHDK, SYGVNS. The CDR3 bases are TGTGCCAGCATCGGGACAGGGGTAGAGACCCAGTACTTC. Residues: CASIGTGVETQYF. The whole variable domain, filled in from reference TRBV25-1 and TRBJ2-5, reads EADIYQTPRYLVIGTGKKITLECSQTMGHDKMYWYQQDPGMELHLIHYSYGVNSTEKGDLSSESTVSRIRTEHFPLTLESARPSHTSQYLCASIGTGVETQYFGPGTRLLVL.

In this sample, this clone turned up a few times. The rearrangement uses TRBV7-9 and TRBJ2-1; no clear D. Germline V gene data show CDR1 as SEHNR and CDR2 as FQNEAQ (reference sequence). The V gene lost 2 bases and the J gene lost 3 bases, with 11 bases spanning the gap. This CDR3 is 15 amino acids long. CDR3: CASSLRISDYNEQFF. CDR3 sequence (DNA): TGTGCCAGCAGCTTAAGGATCTCAGACTACAATGAGCAGTTCTTC. Filled out from reference TRBV7-9 and TRBJ2-1, the complete variable domain reads DTGVSQNPRHKITKRGQNVTFRCDPISEHNRLYWYRQTLGQGPEFLTYFQNEAQLEKSRLLSDRFSAERPKGSFSTLEIQRTEQGDSAMYLCASSLRISDYNEQFFGPGTRLTVL.

This chain uses TRBV30 with TRBJ1-5; D perhaps matches TRBD1 (5 bases). CDR1 GTSNPN and CDR2 SVGIG come from the germline V gene (reference sequence). The CDR3 length is 13 residues. V dropped 5 bases and J dropped 0 bases, with 8 bases sitting between them. As DNA, the CDR3 is TGTGCCTGGTCTGACAGTAGCAATCAGCCCCAGCATTTT. Its translation is CAWSDSSNQPQHF.

The chain combines TRBV14 with TRBJ2-7, with 10 bases fitting TRBD1. Trimming cost V 4 bases and J 5 bases; bases outside gene matches: 8. Germline V gene data show CDR1 as SGHDN and CDR2 as FVKESK. CDR3 length: 15 residues. The CDR3 DNA reads as TGTGCCAGCAGCCCCTTGGGGACAGGGGCAGACGAGCAGTACTTC. The encoded protein is CASSPLGTGADEQYF.